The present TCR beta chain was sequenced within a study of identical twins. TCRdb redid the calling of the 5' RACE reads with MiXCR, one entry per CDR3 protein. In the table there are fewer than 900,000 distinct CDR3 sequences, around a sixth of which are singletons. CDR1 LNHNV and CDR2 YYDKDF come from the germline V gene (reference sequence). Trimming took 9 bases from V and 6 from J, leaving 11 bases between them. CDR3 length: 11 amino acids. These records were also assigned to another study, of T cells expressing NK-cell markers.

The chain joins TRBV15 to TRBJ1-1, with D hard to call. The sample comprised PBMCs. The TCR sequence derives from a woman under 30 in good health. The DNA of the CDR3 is TGTGCCACGAAGACTGCATCTGAAGCTTTCTTT. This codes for CATKTASEAFF.